This T cell receptor beta chain is drawn from a study of tumor-infiltrating T cells and Merkel cell polyomavirus (dated by TCRdb to the late 2010s). About the study as a whole: In Merkel cell carcinoma patients, the study examined CD8+ T cells specific for the Merkel cell polyomavirus KLL epitope. Across the study, one tumor sample was obtained as a frozen nodal tumor digest and one as a flash-frozen core biopsy of a metastasis. The therapies patients received were varied and non-standardized, including chemotherapy, radiation and immunotherapies. Varying disease stages were represented at patient presentation, and patients were followed for a median of approximately 2.8 years (range roughly 1.1 to 6.0 years). TRB sequencing covered KLL-tetramer-sorted cells from blood or tumor-infiltrating lymphocytes in 14 samples, plus 12 matched whole-tumor samples. Most whole-tumor samples were 25-micron curls cut from formalin-fixed, paraffin-embedded tissue blocks. On the study overall, not on this receptor specifically: Significantly improved MCC-specific survival was associated with a higher fraction of KLL-specific T cells within tumors (1.9-18% versus about 0-0.14%). KLL-specific TRB repertoires were diverse and mostly private, with just one public clonotype, shared by two patients, among roughly 400 unique sequences. The small sample size of the study (n ≈ twelve patients) is a limitation. A significant MCC-specific survival advantage (P = 0.0051) was associated with a greater number of unique KLL-specific clonotypes in tumors (about 5-120 vs 0-3). The study examined just one viral epitope, so T cells targeting other Merkel cell polyomavirus epitopes were not captured.

Libraries were constructed by the immunoSEQ multiplex PCR assay. Genomic DNA extraction, TRB sequencing and normalization were carried out by Adaptive Biotechnologies (Seattle, WA). From the authors' description of their analysis: Clonality was computed as one minus Shannon entropy of productive TRB sequences normalized by log2 of unique productive sequences. KLL-specific clonotypes in tumors were identified by matching TCRbeta CDR3 amino acid sequences with those from each patient's tetramer-sorted sample. This immuneACCESS table, as held by TCRdb, lists in-frame sequences with V and J called but not all clones. Of the missing ones, under half trace to an unresolved V gene in checked studies; the others have no known cause. V, J and clone size are those of that table, while D and trimming were read from the DNA. The sample contains 26,000 or so clones, nearly 90% of them found a single time. The ten largest make up around 2.8% of the sample.

All patients' tumors stained robustly positive for Merkel cell polyomavirus Large T antigen by immunohistochemistry. The study included about a dozen Merkel cell carcinoma patients who had robust KLL-tetramer+ populations, above 0.04% of CD8+ T cells, in blood and/or cultured TIL. All patients were identified as Caucasian, and a median age of approximately 60 years (range roughly 45 to 80 years) was recorded. For patients with unknown primaries who presented with nodal disease, or in cases where primary tissue was insufficient, lymph node tumors were analyzed. Relative to germline, V is 4 bases shorter and J is 5 bases shorter, with 17 bases between their ends. CDR1 and CDR2, looked up from the germline V gene, are MDHEN and SYDVKM. The CDR3 goes from the cysteine to the phenylalanine over 15 residues. Only the CDR3 region is kept as DNA, spanning 45 bases read in frame from base 1. Concerning this clone: Its specific antigen is unknown. One base away there is no much larger clone; base qualities are not given.

The sequencing input was lymph node tissue. The source is a man aged 45-65 years with Merkel cell carcinoma. The rearranged segments are TRBV28 and TRBJ1-1; TRBD1 is a weak D gene call, 5 bases matching. The bases read TGTGCCAGCAGTTCCCTATCGGGGGGAAGGACTGAAGCTTTCTTT. This yields the protein CASSSLSGGRTEAFF. Here the CDR3 is joined to the reference TRBV28 and TRBJ1-1 genes, and the full variable domain is: DVKVTQSSRYLVKRTGEKVFLECVQDMDHENMFWYRQDPGLGLRLIYFSYDVKMKEKGDIPEGYSVSREKKERFSLILESASTNQTSMYLCASSSLSGGRTEAFFGQGTRLTVV.